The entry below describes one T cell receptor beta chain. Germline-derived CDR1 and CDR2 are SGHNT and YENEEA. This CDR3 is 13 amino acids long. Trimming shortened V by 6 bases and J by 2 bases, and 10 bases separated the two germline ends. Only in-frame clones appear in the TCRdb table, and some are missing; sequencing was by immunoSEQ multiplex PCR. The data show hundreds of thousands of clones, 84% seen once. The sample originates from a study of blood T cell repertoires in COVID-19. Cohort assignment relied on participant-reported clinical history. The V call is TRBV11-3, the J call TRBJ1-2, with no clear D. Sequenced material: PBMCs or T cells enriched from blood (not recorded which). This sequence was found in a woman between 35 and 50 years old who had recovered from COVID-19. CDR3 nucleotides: TGTGCCAGCAGTTCCACACGAAACTATGGCTACACCTTC. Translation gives CASSSTRNYGYTF. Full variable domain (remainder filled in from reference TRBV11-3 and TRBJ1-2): EAGVVQSPRYKIIEKKQPVAFWCNPISGHNTLYWYLQNLGQGPELLIRYENEEAVDDSQLPKDRFSAERLKGVDSTLKIQPAELGDSAVYLCASSSTRNYGYTFGSGTRLTVV.